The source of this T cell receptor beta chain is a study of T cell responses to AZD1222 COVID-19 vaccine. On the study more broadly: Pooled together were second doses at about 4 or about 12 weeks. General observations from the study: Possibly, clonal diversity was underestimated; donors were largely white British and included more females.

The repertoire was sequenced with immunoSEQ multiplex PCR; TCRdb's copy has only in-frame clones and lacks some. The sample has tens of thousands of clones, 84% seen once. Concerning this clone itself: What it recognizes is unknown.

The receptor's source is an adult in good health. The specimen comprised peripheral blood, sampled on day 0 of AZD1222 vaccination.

The CDR3 loop is CASSYLAKGTEAFF. CDR3 bases: TGTGCCAGCAGTTACCTGGCTAAGGGGACCGAAGCTTTCTTT. The V gene is TRBV6-2 or TRBV6-3, the J gene TRBJ1-1; D is possibly TRBD1 (5 bases). CDR3 length: 14 residues. Trimming shortened V by 2 bases and J by 8 bases, and 15 bases separated the two germline ends. Germline CDR1 is MNHEY and CDR2 is SVGEGT.